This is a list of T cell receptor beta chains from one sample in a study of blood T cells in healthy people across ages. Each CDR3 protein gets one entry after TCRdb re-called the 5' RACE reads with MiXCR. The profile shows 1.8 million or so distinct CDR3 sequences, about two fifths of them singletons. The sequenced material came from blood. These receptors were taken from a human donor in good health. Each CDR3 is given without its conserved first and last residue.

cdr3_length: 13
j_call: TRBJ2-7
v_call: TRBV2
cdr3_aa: ASSSQGGHSYEQY

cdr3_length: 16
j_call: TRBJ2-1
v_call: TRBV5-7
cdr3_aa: ASSCPSGPLGDGHEQF

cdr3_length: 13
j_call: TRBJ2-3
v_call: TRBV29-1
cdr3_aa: SVDLRDRGQDTQY

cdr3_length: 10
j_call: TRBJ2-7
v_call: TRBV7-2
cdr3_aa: ASGASSYEQY

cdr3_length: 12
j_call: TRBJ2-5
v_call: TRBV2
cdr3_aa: ASSDRTSQETQY

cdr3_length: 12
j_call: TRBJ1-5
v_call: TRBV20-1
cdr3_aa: SARGVGPYQPQH

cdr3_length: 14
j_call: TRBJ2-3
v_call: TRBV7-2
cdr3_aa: ASSKPGLPGTDTQY

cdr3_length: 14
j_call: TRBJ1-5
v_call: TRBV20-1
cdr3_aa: SAKGVGDSNYQPQH

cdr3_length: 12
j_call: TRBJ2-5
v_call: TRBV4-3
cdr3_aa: ASSQDPGGETQY

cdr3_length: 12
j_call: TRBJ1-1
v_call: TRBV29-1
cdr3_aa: SAGPQRWNTEAF

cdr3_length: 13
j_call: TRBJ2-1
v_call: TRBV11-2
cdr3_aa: ASSIYRGIPNEQF

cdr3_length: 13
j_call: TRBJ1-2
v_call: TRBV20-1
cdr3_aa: SARDPGFLNYGYT

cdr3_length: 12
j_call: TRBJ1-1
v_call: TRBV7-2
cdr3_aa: ASSLGMMNTEAF

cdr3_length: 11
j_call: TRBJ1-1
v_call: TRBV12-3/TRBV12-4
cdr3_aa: VSSSPDITEAF

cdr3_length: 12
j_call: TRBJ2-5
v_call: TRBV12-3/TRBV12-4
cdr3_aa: VSRNNRQSETQY

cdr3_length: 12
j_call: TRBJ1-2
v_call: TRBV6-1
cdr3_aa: ASSEGGAGYGYT

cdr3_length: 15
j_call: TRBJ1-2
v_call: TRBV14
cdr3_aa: ASSQLRGTLSNYGYT

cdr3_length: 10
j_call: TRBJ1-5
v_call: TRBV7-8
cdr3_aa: ASSLISQPQH

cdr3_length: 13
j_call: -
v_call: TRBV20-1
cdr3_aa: SAQRALGGTYEQY

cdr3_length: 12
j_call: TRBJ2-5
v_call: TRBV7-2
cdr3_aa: ASSLLGPKETQY

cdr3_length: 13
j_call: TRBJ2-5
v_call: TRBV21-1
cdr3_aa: ASSNGDRARETQY

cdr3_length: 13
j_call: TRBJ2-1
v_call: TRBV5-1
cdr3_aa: ASSWQGDSYNEQF

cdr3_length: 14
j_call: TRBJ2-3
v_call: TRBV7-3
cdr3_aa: ASSPEGRGGTDTQY

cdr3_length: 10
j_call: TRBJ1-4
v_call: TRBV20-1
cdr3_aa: SALGENEKLF

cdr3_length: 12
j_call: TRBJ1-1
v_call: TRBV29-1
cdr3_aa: SVEDWVLYTEAF

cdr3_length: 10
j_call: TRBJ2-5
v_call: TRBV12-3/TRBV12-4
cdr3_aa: ASSNLRETQY

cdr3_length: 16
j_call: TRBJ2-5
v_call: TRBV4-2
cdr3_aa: ASSQDLVAPSSQETQY

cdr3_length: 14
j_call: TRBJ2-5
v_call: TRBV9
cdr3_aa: ASSPTDSSSYNEQY

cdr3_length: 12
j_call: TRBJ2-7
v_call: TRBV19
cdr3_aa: ASSISPGRYEQY

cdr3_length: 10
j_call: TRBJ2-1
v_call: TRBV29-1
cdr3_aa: SVGGGGARQF

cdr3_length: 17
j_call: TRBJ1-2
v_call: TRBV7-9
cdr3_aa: ASSLGLLQGTGKVNGYT

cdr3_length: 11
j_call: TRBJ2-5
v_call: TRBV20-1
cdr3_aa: SAHEDRAREQY

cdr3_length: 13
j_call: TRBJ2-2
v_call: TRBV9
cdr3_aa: ASSVARGGAGELF

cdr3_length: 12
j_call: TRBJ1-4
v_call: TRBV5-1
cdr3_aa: ASSLLGQNEKLF

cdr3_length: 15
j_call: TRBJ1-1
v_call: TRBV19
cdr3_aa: ASSIGVPGAVNTEAF

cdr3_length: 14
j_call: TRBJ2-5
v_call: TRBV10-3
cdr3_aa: AISESGRGPQETQY

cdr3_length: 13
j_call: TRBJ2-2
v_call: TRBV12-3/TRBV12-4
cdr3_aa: ASSLGVPAAGELF

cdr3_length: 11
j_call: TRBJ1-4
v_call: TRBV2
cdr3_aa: ASGGQGNEKLF

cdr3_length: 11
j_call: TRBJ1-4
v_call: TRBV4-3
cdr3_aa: ASSQDHGEKLF

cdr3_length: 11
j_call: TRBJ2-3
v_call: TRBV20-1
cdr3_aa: SATSTGTDTQY

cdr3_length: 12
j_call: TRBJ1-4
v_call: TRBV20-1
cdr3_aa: SSIEGTLSGKLF

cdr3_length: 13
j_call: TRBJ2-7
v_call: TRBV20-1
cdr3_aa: SARVSGGFSYEQY

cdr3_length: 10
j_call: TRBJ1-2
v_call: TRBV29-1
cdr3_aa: SVDRAPYGYT

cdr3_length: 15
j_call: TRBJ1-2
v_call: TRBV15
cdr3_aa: ATSRGGNSPSGYGYT

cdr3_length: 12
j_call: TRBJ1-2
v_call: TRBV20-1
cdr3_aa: SARSGGAAGGYT

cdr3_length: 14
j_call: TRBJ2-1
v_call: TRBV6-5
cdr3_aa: ATLVFRSGGDYEQF

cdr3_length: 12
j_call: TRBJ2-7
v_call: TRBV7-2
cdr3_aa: ASSLQVRSYGQY

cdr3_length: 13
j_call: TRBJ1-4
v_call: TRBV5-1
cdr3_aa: ASSLAEQGIEKLF

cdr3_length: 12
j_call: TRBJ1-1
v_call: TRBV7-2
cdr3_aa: ASSLRRGNAEAF

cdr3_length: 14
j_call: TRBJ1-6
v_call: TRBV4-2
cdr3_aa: ASSRPGGDRNSPLH

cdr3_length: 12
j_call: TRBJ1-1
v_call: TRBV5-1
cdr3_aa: ASSLVPGDTEAF

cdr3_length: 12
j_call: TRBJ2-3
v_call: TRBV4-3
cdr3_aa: ASSQEYSPDTQY